This record looks at one T cell receptor beta chain sequence and its context. Its antigen remains unknown. The entry originates in a study of regulatory T cells in long-lasting Graves disease. Across the study: Patients newly diagnosed with Graves' had been on antithyroid drugs for under 3 months. Points from the study as a whole: Persistent-disease Graves' patients showed less TCR diversity than new cases. A reduction in accuracy may have resulted from the small sample size.

Building the TCR beta libraries relied on iRepertoire HTBI primers, and CDR3 regions underwent Arm-PCR. TCRdb re-derived calls from the multiplex PCR reads in MiXCR, one entry per CDR3 protein. Among about 610,000 distinct CDR3 sequences, about 16% were seen once, and the ten largest hold 12%. Time point reported: newly diagnosed GD, antithyroid drugs for less than 3 months. PBMC RNA served as the TCR library source. V was clipped by 1 base and J by 5 bases, with 12 bases between them. The length of the CDR3 is 14 residues. The data also belong to a second study, concerning T cells in Graves' hyperthyroidism and ophthalmopathy. That work states: TCR CDR3 regions were first amplified by RT-PCR with HTBI primers.

V usage is TRBV12-3 or TRBV12-4 and J usage is TRBJ2-7; D is tentatively TRBD1 or TRBD2 (5 bases each). The clonotype originates from a man aged 18 to 29 with Graves disease. Material: peripheral blood mononuclear cells (PBMCs), obtained at new diagnosis, from a patient treated with antithyroid drugs. CDR3 in DNA: TGTGCCAGCAGTTTAGACGGGGCGTCTCACGAGCAGTACTTC. Its protein is CASSLDGASHEQYF.